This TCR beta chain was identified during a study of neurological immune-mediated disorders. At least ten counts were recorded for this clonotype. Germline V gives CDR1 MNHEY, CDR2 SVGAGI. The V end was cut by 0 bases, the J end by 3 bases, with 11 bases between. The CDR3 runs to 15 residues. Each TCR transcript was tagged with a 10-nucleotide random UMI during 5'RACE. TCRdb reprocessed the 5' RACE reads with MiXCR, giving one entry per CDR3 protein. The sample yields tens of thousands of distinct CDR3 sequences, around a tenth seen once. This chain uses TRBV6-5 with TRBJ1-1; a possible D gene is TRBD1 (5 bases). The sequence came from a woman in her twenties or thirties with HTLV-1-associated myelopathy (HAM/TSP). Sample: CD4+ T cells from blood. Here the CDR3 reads CASSYSGRGYTEAFF. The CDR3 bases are TGTGCCAGCAGTTACTCGGGAAGGGGTTACACTGAAGCTTTCTTT.